This record looks at one T cell receptor (beta chain) sequence and its context. Its target is not known. MiXCR was run by TCRdb on the RT-PCR reads, yielding one entry per CDR3 protein. The sample has roughly 760,000 distinct CDR3 sequences, 21% seen once. The entry originates in a study of response to subunit inactivated influenza vaccine. Study results and caveats: The authors offered the suggestion that each seasonal influenza vaccination recruits few new T cells.

The sequenced sample was PBMCs from blood, obtained roughly 5 days after vaccination. The sequence was obtained from a man aged 45-60 years who received an inactivated influenza vaccine.

The chain's CDR3 is CASSLAWASPLHF. The CDR3 DNA sequence: TGTGCCAGCAGCTTAGCCTGGGCTTCACCCCTCCACTTT. The V call is TRBV7-9, the J call TRBJ1-6; D is unresolved. This CDR3 region has 13 residues. Germline V gene data show CDR1 as SEHNR and CDR2 as FQNEAQ (reference sequence). Trimming removed 0 bases at V and 9 bases at J, with 6 bases between.